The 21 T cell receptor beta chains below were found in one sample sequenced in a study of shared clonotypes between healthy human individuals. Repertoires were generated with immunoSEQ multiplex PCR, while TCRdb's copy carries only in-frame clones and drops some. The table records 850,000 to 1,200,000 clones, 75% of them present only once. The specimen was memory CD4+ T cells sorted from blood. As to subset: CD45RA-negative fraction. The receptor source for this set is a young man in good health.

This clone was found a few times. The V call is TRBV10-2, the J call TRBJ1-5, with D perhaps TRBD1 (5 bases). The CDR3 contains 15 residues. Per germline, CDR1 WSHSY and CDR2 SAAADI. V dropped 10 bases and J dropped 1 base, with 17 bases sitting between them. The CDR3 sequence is CATSGQGVSNQPQHF. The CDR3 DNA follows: TGCGCCACCTCGGGGCAGGGAGTGAGCAATCAGCCCCAGCATTTT.

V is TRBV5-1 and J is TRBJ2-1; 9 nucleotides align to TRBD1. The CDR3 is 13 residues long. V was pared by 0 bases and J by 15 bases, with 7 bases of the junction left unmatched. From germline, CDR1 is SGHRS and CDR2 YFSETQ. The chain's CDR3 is CASSLAPDRGRFF. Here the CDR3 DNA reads TGCGCCAGCAGCTTGGCCCCGGACAGGGGAAGGTTCTTC.

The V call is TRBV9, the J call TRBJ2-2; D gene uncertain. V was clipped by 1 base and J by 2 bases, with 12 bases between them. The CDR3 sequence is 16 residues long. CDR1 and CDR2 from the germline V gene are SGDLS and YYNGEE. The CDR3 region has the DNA TGTGCCAGCAGCGTATCTGGCCGTCCTAACACCGGGGAGCTGTTTTTT. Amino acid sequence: CASSVSGRPNTGELFF.

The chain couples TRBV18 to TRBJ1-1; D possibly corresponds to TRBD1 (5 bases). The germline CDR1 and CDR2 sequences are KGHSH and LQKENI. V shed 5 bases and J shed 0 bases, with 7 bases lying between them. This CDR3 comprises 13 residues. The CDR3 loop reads CASSDSMNTEAFF. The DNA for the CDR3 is TGTGCCAGCTCAGACAGTATGAACACTGAAGCTTTCTTT.

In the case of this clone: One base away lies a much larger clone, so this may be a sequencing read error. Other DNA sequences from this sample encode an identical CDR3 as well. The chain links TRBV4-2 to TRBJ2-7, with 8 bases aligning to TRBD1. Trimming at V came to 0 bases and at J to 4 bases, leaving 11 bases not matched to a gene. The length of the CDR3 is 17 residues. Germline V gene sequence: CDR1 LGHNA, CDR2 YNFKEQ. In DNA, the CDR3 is TGTGCCAGCAGCCAAGATTTCATTGGGCAGGGGGCTTACGAGCAGTACTTC. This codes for CASSQDFIGQGAYEQYF.

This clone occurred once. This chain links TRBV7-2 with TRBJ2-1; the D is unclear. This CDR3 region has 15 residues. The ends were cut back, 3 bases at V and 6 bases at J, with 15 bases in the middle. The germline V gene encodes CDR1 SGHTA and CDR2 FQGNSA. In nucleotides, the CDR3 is TGTGCCAGCAGCTTTGCCGTCCTAGGCCTCAATGAGCAGTTCTTC. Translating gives CASSFAVLGLNEQFF.

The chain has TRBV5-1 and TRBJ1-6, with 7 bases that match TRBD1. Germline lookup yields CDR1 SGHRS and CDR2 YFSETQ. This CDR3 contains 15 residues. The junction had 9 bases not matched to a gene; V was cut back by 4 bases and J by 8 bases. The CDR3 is CASSLQGGKDSPLHF. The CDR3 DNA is TGCGCCAGCAGCCTTCAGGGGGGTAAAGATTCACCCCTCCACTTT. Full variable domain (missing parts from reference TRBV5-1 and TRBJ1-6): KAGVTQTPRYLIKTRGQQVTLSCSPISGHRSVSWYQQTPGQGLQFLFEYFSETQRNKGNFPGRFSGRQFSNSRSEMNVSTLELGDSALYLCASSLQGGKDSPLHFGNGTRLTVT.

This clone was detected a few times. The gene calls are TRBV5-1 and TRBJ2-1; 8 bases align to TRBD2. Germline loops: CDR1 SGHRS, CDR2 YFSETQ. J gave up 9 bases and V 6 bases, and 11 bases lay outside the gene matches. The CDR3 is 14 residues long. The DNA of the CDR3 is TGCGCCAGCAAGTTTGACGGGGGGGCCGCTGAGCAGTTCTTC. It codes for CASKFDGGAAEQFF.

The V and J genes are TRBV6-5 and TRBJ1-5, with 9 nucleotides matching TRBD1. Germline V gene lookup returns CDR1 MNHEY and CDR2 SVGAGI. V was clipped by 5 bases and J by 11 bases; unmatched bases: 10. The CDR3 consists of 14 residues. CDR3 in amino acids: CASSKGQGGLTQHF. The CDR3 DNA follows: TGTGCCAGCAGTAAGGGACAGGGTGGGTTGACCCAGCATTTT.

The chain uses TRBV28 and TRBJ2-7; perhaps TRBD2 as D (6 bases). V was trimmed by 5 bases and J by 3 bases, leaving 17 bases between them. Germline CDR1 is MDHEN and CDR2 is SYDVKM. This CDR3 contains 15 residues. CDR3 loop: CASSTYGTSNYEQYF. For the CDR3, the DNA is TGTGCCAGCAGTACTTACGGGACTTCTAACTACGAGCAGTACTTC.

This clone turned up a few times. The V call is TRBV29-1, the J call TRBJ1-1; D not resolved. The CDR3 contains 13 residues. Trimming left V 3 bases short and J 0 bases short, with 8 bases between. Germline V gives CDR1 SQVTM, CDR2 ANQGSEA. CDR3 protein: CSVDRVLNTEAFF. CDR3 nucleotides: TGCAGCGTTGACCGAGTATTGAACACTGAAGCTTTCTTT.

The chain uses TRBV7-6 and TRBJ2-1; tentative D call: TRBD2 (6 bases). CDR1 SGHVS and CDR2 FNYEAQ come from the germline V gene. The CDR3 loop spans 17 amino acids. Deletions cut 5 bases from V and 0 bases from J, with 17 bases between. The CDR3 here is CASSLYAGSSSYNEQFF. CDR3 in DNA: TGTGCCAGCAGCCTATACGCGGGGTCGAGCTCCTACAATGAGCAGTTCTTC.

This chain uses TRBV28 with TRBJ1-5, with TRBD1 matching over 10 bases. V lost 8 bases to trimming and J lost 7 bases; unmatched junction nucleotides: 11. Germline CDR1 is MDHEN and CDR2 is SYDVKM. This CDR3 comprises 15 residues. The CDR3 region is CASATRGQGGQPQHF. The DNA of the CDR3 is TGTGCCAGCGCAACAAGAGGACAGGGGGGACAGCCCCAGCATTTT.

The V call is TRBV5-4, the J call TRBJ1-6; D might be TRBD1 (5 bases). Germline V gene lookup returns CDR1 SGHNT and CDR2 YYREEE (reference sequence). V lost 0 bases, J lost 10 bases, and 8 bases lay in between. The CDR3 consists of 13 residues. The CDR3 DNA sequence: TGTGCCAGCAGCTTGGATTGGGACTCACCCCTCCACTTT. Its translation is CASSLDWDSPLHF.

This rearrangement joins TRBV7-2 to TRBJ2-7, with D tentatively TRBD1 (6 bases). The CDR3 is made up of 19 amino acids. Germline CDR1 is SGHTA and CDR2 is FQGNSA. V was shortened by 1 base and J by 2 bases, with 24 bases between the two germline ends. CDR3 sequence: CASSLVSRTAYLPTYEQYF. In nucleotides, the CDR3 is TGTGCCAGCAGCTTAGTCTCCCGGACAGCTTACCTACCGACCTACGAGCAGTACTTC.

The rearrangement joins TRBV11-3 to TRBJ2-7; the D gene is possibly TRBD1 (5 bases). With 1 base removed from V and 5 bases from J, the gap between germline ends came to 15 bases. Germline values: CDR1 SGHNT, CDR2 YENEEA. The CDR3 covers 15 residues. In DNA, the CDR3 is TGTGCCAGCAGCTTAGGGGGCCTTCTCGACGACGAGCAGTACTTC. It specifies CASSLGGLLDDEQYF.

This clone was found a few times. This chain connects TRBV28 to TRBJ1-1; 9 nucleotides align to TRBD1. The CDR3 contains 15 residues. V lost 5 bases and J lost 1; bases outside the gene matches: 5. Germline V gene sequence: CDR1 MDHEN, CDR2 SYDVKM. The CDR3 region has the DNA TGTGCCAGCAGTCCCCTGGGACAGGGGAACACTGAAGCTTTCTTT. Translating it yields CASSPLGQGNTEAFF.

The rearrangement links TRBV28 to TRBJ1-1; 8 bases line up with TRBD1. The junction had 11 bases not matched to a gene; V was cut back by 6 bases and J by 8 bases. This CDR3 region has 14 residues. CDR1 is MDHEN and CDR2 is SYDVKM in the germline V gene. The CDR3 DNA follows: TGTGCCAGCAGAGGACAGGGAGCCCTTGGGGAAGCTTTCTTT. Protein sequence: CASRGQGALGEAFF.

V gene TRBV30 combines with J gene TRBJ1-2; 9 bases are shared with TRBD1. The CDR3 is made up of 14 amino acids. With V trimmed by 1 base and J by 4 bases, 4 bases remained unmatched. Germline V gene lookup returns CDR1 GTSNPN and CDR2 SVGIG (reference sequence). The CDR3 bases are TGTGCCTGGAGTGCGACAGGGGGGAGCTATGGCTACACCTTC. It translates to CAWSATGGSYGYTF.

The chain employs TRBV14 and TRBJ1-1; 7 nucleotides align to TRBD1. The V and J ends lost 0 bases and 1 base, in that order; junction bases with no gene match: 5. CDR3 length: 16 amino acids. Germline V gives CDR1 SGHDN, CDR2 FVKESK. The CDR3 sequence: CASSQDWWTGNTEAFF. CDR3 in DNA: TGTGCCAGCAGCCAAGATTGGTGGACAGGGAACACTGAAGCTTTCTTT.

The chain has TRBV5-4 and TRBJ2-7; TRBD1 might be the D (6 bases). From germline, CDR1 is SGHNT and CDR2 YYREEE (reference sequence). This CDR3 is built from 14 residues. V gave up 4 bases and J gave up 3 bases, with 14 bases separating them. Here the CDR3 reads CASSLQGRNYEQYF. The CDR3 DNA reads TGTGCCAGCAGCCTGCAGGGGCGCAACTACGAGCAGTACTTC.